The 30 T cell receptor beta chains presented below share a single source sample, sequenced in a study of T cell responses to AZD1222 COVID-19 vaccine. The repertoire was sequenced with immunoSEQ multiplex PCR; TCRdb's copy has only in-frame clones and lacks some. Found here are under 90,000 clones, 70% to 90% of them singletons; the top ten hold around 9.3%. The sequencing here drew on peripheral blood, taken 28 days after the second AZD1222 dose. Receptors were obtained from an adult who received the AZD1222 COVID-19 vaccine.

This rearrangement joins TRBV6-2 or TRBV6-3 to TRBJ2-1, with 8 bases identical to TRBD1. With V trimmed by 2 bases and J by 7 bases, 16 bases remained unmatched. Looked up from germline, CDR1 is MNHEY and CDR2 is SVGEGT. The CDR3 consists of 18 residues. CDR3 sequence reads: CASSYVSGGDRGWNEQFF. In DNA, the CDR3 is TGTGCCAGCAGTTACGTCTCTGGAGGAGACAGGGGTTGGAATGAGCAGTTCTTC.

The DNA of the CDR3 is TGTGCCAGCAGTCCGTACAGGGGTACTAATGAAAAACTGTTTTTT. It yields the protein CASSPYRGTNEKLFF. The chain joins TRBV27 to TRBJ1-4; 7 nucleotides match TRBD1. CDR3 length: 15 amino acids. Germline lookup yields CDR1 MNHEY and CDR2 SMNVEV (reference sequence). Trimming took 5 bases from V and 2 from J; bases not matched to a gene: 5. The variable domain in full, completed from reference TRBV27 and TRBJ1-4, reads EAQVTQNPRYLITVTGKKLTVTCSQNMNHEYMSWYRQDPGLGLRQIYYSMNVEVTDKGDVPEGYKVSRKEKRNFPLILESPSPNQTSLYFCASSPYRGTNEKLFFGSGTQLSVL.

The chain combines TRBV7-6 with TRBJ1-3, with D perhaps matching TRBD1 (5 bases). V dropped 1 base and J dropped 0 bases, with 13 bases sitting between them. CDR1 and CDR2 from the germline V gene are SGHVS and FNYEAQ. The CDR3 contains 17 residues. The CDR3 nucleotides are TGTGCCAGCAGCTTAGTCCCCCAGACAGTCTCTGGAAACACCATATATTTT. This codes for CASSLVPQTVSGNTIYF.

Here the CDR3 DNA reads TGTGCTAGTGCCATGGGACAGGGTTTAGATACGCAGTATTTT. It translates to CASAMGQGLDTQYF. The chain couples TRBV12-5 to TRBJ2-3; TRBD1 matches 9 bases. CDR1 LGHNT and CDR2 FRNRAP come from the germline V gene. The CDR3 has 14 residues. Unmatched junction bases numbered 7, after V lost 7 bases and J lost 5 bases. Based on the CDR3 plus reference TRBV12-5 and TRBJ2-3, the full variable domain is DARVTQTPRHKVTEMGQEVTMRCQPILGHNTVFWYRQTMMQGLELLAYFRNRAPLDDSGMPKDRFSAEMPDATLATLKIQPSEPRDSAVYFCASAMGQGLDTQYFGPGTRLTVL.

The chain recombines TRBV6-6 with TRBJ1-5, with D unclear. CDR3 size: 12 residues. Trimming took 7 bases from V and 4 from J, leaving 8 bases between them. In germline, CDR1 is MNHNY, CDR2 SVGAGI (reference sequence). The CDR3 DNA reads as TGTGCCAGCAATTTTCCGAATCAGCCCCAGCATTTT. This sequence encodes CASNFPNQPQHF.

This chain uses TRBV13 with TRBJ1-2; no clear D gene. The CDR3 length is 16 residues. Trimming left V 0 bases short and J 2 bases short, with 13 bases between. CDR1 and CDR2 (germline): PRHDT, FYEKMQ (reference sequence). CDR3: CASSLGIQTTNYGYTF. The CDR3 bases are TGTGCCAGCAGCTTAGGAATACAGACTACGAACTATGGCTACACCTTC.

This clone has only a few counts. The genes are TRBV6-5 and TRBJ1-2; D not certain. Per germline, CDR1 MNHEY and CDR2 SVGAGI. The CDR3 is made up of 12 amino acids. V lost 7 bases, J lost 1 base, and 7 bases lay in between. The CDR3 DNA follows: TGTGCCAGCAAAGCCGATAACTATGGCTACACCTTC. It is translated as CASKADNYGYTF.

The chain joins TRBV29-1 to TRBJ2-7, with TRBD1 as a possible D gene (6 bases). Per the germline V gene, CDR1 is SQVTM and CDR2 is ANQGSEA. CDR3 length: 12 residues. V was cut by 6 bases and J by 3 bases, with 12 bases left in between. CDR3 loop: CSVETGLYEQYF. The CDR3 DNA reads TGCAGCGTAGAGACAGGCCTCTACGAGCAGTACTTC.

This rearrangement joins TRBV2 to TRBJ1-4; no clear D gene. There are 12 residues in the CDR3. Germline lookup yields CDR1 SNHLY and CDR2 FYNNEI. V was cut by 4 bases and J by 12 bases, with 12 bases left in between. The CDR3 protein is CASSVPIGELFF. As DNA, the CDR3 is TGTGCCAGCAGTGTTCCGATTGGGGAACTGTTTTTT.

With regard to this clone: Other DNA sequences in this specimen translate into the identical CDR3. The chain employs TRBV20-1 and TRBJ2-3; D is undetermined. The germline V gene has CDR1 DFQATT and CDR2 SNEGSKA (reference sequence). The CDR3 consists of 11 residues. The ends were cut back, 1 base at V and 2 bases at J, with 1 base in the middle. CDR3 nucleotide sequence: TGCAGTGCTAGAGTCACAGATACGCAGTATTTT. Translated: CSARVTDTQYF.

The chain combines TRBV6-5 with TRBJ2-7; TRBD1 is a possible D gene (6 bases). The CDR3 consists of 14 residues. Germline V lookup: CDR1 MNHEY, CDR2 SVGAGI. Deletions cut 6 bases from V and 0 bases from J, with 12 bases between. This CDR3 reads CASRGYRDSYEQYF. The DNA of the CDR3 is TGTGCCAGCAGGGGATACAGGGACTCCTACGAGCAGTACTTC.

This chain connects TRBV5-6 to TRBJ1-2; D might be TRBD1 (6 bases). The ends were cut back, 4 bases at V and 4 bases at J, with 17 bases in the middle. The V gene's germline CDR1 is SGHDT and CDR2 YYEEEE. The CDR3 covers 15 residues. The DNA of the CDR3 is TGTGCCAGCAGCGTAGGGACAAGGCGAGGCTATGGCTACACCTTC. Translating it yields CASSVGTRRGYGYTF.

This chain uses TRBV18 with TRBJ1-2, with D hard to call. CDR3 size: 13 residues. Trimming shortened V by 2 bases and J by 6 bases, and 10 bases separated the two germline ends. Germline V lookup: CDR1 KGHSH, CDR2 LQKENI. CDR3 sequence reads: CASSPAVLDGYTF. CDR3 sequence (DNA): TGTGCCAGCTCACCAGCCGTTTTGGATGGCTACACCTTC. Full variable domain (remainder filled in from reference TRBV18 and TRBJ1-2): NAGVMQNPRHLVRRRGQEARLRCSPMKGHSHVYWYRQLPEEGLKFMVYLQKENIIDESGMPKERFSAEFPKEGPSILRIQQVVRGDSAAYFCASSPAVLDGYTFGSGTRLTVV.

The chain couples TRBV5-5 to TRBJ1-1; D is perhaps TRBD1 (6 bases). Germline values: CDR1 SGHKS, CDR2 YYEKEE (reference sequence). The CDR3 is made up of 14 amino acids. The germline V and J ends were trimmed by 5 bases and 3 bases, with 14 bases remaining between them. In nucleotides, the CDR3 is TGTGCCAGCAGGCCGAGGGGGAAGGACACTGAAGCTTTCTTT. Residues: CASRPRGKDTEAFF.

The chain joins TRBV5-1 to TRBJ1-4; no firm D call. Per the germline V gene, CDR1 is SGHRS and CDR2 is YFSETQ. The CDR3 spans 15 residues. V lost 3 bases to trimming and J lost 3 bases, with 12 bases between them. The CDR3 here is CASSSDPVANEKLFF. The CDR3 DNA reads as TGCGCCAGCAGCTCCGACCCGGTGGCTAATGAAAAACTGTTTTTT.

The CDR3 DNA follows: TGTGCCAGCAGCGCCGGGACAGGGGAAGAGACCCAGTACTTC. Protein product: CASSAGTGEETQYF. The rearrangement joins TRBV7-9 to TRBJ2-5; 10 bases fit TRBD1. Trimming at V came to 5 bases and at J to 3 bases, leaving 3 bases not matched to a gene. CDR3 length equals 14 residues. CDR1 and CDR2 (germline): SEHNR, FQNEAQ (reference sequence).

The V call is TRBV30, the J call TRBJ1-5; no clear D. In germline, CDR1 is GTSNPN, CDR2 SVGIG (reference sequence). The V and J ends lost 2 bases and 6 bases respectively, with 17 bases between them. The CDR3 extends over 15 amino acids. As DNA, the CDR3 is TGTGCCTGGAGTCCCCCGTCTATATCGAGTCAGCCCCAGCATTTT. Amino acids: CAWSPPSISSQPQHF. Based on the CDR3 plus reference TRBV30 and TRBJ1-5, the full variable domain is SQTIHQWPATLVQPVGSPLSLECTVEGTSNPNLYWYRQAAGRGLQLLFYSVGIGQISSEVPQNLSASRPQDRQFILSSKKLLLSDSGFYLCAWSPPSISSQPQHFGDGTRLSIL.

This sequence joins TRBV29-1 and TRBJ1-1, with D possibly matching TRBD1 (6 bases). The V gene lost 0 bases and the J gene lost 3 bases, with 11 bases spanning the gap. This CDR3 has 14 amino acids. Germline CDR1 is SQVTM and CDR2 is ANQGSEA. The CDR3 protein is CSVEDPQGYTEAFF. The CDR3 nucleotides are TGCAGCGTTGAAGACCCACAGGGTTACACTGAAGCTTTCTTT.

V usage is TRBV7-9 and J usage is TRBJ2-1; D remains ambiguous. Trimming pared 7 bases from V and 6 bases from J, leaving 1 base between. The CDR3 consists of 9 residues. In germline, CDR1 is SEHNR, CDR2 FQNEAQ (reference sequence). The CDR3 coding sequence is TGTGCCAGCACCAATGAGCAGTTCTTC. This encodes CASTNEQFF.

This chain uses TRBV5-1 with TRBJ2-7; TRBD1 aligns across 7 bases. CDR1 SGHRS and CDR2 YFSETQ come from the germline V gene. The CDR3 length is 14 residues. Trimming removed 4 bases from V and 0 bases from J; junction bases left unmatched: 4. The CDR3 is CASSHGDSSYEQYF. CDR3 bases: TGCGCCAGCAGCCACGGGGACAGCTCCTACGAGCAGTACTTC.

This chain links TRBV6-6 with TRBJ2-7; the D gene is possibly TRBD2 (5 bases). CDR3 length: 13 residues. CDR1 and CDR2 from the germline V gene are MNHNY and SVGAGI (reference sequence). V lost 7 bases and J 0 bases, leaving 10 bases between the germline ends. The CDR3: CASTGESSYEQYF. CDR3 coding DNA: TGTGCCAGCACCGGGGAGTCCTCCTACGAGCAGTACTTC.

This chain uses TRBV28 with TRBJ1-3; D not resolved. Germline lookup yields CDR1 MDHEN and CDR2 SYDVKM. This CDR3 is 14 amino acids long. V was cut by 5 bases and J by 4 bases, with 12 bases left in between. This chain's CDR3 is CASSPQGFGNTIYF. The CDR3 coding sequence is TGTGCCAGCAGTCCCCAAGGGTTCGGAAACACCATATATTTT. The whole variable domain, remainder taken from reference TRBV28 and TRBJ1-3, is DVKVTQSSRYLVKRTGEKVFLECVQDMDHENMFWYRQDPGLGLRLIYFSYDVKMKEKGDIPEGYSVSREKKERFSLILESASTNQTSMYLCASSPQGFGNTIYFGEGSWLTVV.

This chain's CDR3 is CASREGRQEGEQYF. Here the CDR3 DNA reads TGTGCCAGCAGGGAGGGACGGCAAGAGGGCGAGCAGTACTTC. The chain joins TRBV28 to TRBJ2-7, with D perhaps TRBD2 (6 bases). The CDR3 is 14 residues long. The germline gives CDR1 MDHEN, CDR2 SYDVKM. Trimming took off 6 bases at V and 6 bases at J, with 18 bases between the two ends.

CDR3 residues: CASSLGQSLKTQYF. As DNA, the CDR3 is TGTGCCAGCAGTTTAGGGCAGTCCTTAAAGACCCAGTACTTC. This rearrangement joins TRBV27 to TRBJ2-5, with D uncertain. CDR1 is MNHEY, CDR2 SMNVEV, per germline (reference sequence). There are 14 residues in the CDR3. The V and J ends lost 2 bases and 6 bases respectively, with 13 bases between them.

V and J are TRBV7-9 and TRBJ2-7; D is perhaps TRBD1 (5 bases). Germline V gene data show CDR1 as SEHNR and CDR2 as FQNEAQ (reference sequence). The germline V and J ends were trimmed by 4 bases and 5 bases, with 15 bases remaining between them. This CDR3 contains 14 residues. The CDR3 DNA reads as TGTGCCAGCAGCTCTGGAACAGGTAACCACGAGCAGTACTTC. This encodes CASSSGTGNHEQYF.

V usage is TRBV6-5 and J usage is TRBJ1-4; D perhaps matches TRBD1 (6 bases). From germline, CDR1 is MNHEY and CDR2 SVGAGI. The CDR3 totals 13 residues. V was shortened by 5 bases and J by 8 bases, with 12 bases between the two germline ends. The CDR3 DNA reads TGTGCCAGCAGTCAGGGGACAAAAGAAAAACTGTTTTTT. This codes for CASSQGTKEKLFF.

The J gene is TRBJ2-3, the V gene TRBV19; 7 bases fit TRBD2. This CDR3 is 16 amino acids long. V was pared by 7 bases and J by 2 bases, with 12 bases of the junction left unmatched. CDR1 is LNHDA and CDR2 is SQIVND in the germline V gene (reference sequence). The CDR3 loop reads CASNGKARGDTDTQYF. CDR3 DNA sequence: TGTGCCAGTAACGGGAAAGCCCGGGGGGACACAGATACGCAGTATTTT.

This clone was counted a few times. V usage is TRBV18 and J usage is TRBJ2-7; 10 bases map to TRBD1. J lost 3 bases, V lost 0 bases, and 11 bases had no gene match. Germline V gene sequence: CDR1 KGHSH, CDR2 LQKENI. This CDR3 has 18 amino acids. For the CDR3, the DNA is TGTGCCAGCTCACCACCGACATACGACAGGGGGCGAAACTACGAGCAGTACTTC. The encoded protein is CASSPPTYDRGRNYEQYF. Looking up the rest from reference TRBV18 and TRBJ2-7 gives the full variable domain: NAGVMQNPRHLVRRRGQEARLRCSPMKGHSHVYWYRQLPEEGLKFMVYLQKENIIDESGMPKERFSAEFPKEGPSILRIQQVVRGDSAAYFCASSPPTYDRGRNYEQYFGPGTRLTVT.

The chain carries TRBV7-9 and TRBJ1-4; D might be TRBD1 (5 bases). Trimming shortened V by 5 bases and J by 8 bases, and 21 bases separated the two germline ends. There are 16 residues in the CDR3. The V gene's germline CDR1 is SEHNR and CDR2 FQNEAQ (reference sequence). CDR3 residues: CASSIGRYGAGEKLFF. The CDR3 DNA follows: TGTGCCAGCAGCATCGGACGGTACGGGGCCGGCGAAAAACTGTTTTTT.

This chain connects TRBV19 to TRBJ1-2; 8 positions agree with TRBD1. V trimming: 3 bases; J trimming: 3 bases; junction bases outside the gene matches: 6. The CDR3 length is 15 residues. Germline-derived CDR1 and CDR2 are LNHDA and SQIVND (reference sequence). CDR3 region: CASSMRGQGDYGYTF. CDR3 DNA sequence: TGTGCCAGTAGTATGCGTGGACAGGGCGACTATGGCTACACCTTC.